These 23 T cell receptor beta chains were sequenced from one sample in a study of blood T cell repertoires in COVID-19. The repertoire was sequenced with immunoSEQ multiplex PCR; TCRdb's copy has only in-frame clones and lacks some. Of about 75,000 clones in the sample, more than 75% were seen once. Sequencing was carried out using peripheral blood. The receptors here all came from a human donor in a cohort sampled during active COVID-19.

The rearrangement uses TRBV18 and TRBJ2-1; 10 bases line up with TRBD2. With V trimmed by 3 bases and J by 8 bases, 16 bases remained unmatched. Germline assignment: CDR1 KGHSH and CDR2 LQKENI. The CDR3 is made up of 18 amino acids. The CDR3 nucleotides are TGTGCCAGCTCACCCATGGGGATAGCGGGGGGTCCCGTGGATGAGCAGTTCTTC. It translates to CASSPMGIAGGPVDEQFF.

The chain employs TRBV5-5 and TRBJ2-7, with 8 bases matching TRBD1. The V segment lost 1 base and the J segment 5 bases; nucleotides outside the gene matches: 14. Germline CDR1 and CDR2: SGHKS and YYEKEE (reference sequence). The CDR3 sequence is 17 residues long. The CDR3 nucleotides are TGTGCCAGCAGCTTGAGGATGCAGGGGGCGCTTATCGACGAGCAGTACTTC. It is translated as CASSLRMQGALIDEQYF.

This clone was recorded a few times. The gene calls are TRBV12-3 or TRBV12-4 and TRBJ2-2, with D possibly matching TRBD2 (5 bases). CDR3 length: 12 amino acids. The ends were cut back, 8 bases at V and 4 bases at J, with 8 bases in the middle. The CDR3 reads CASLGITGELFF. Written as DNA, the CDR3 is TGTGCCAGCCTCGGGATCACCGGGGAGCTGTTTTTT.

This clone was counted between two and nine times. The rearrangement links TRBV29-1 to TRBJ2-7, with 9 bases lining up with TRBD1. The CDR3 is 13 amino acids. Germline CDR1 SQVTM, CDR2 ANQGSEA. V lost 4 bases and J lost 4; bases outside the gene matches: 5. The CDR3 loop reads CSVAGQGGYEQYF. Written as DNA, the CDR3 is TGCAGCGTTGCGGGACAGGGAGGGTACGAGCAGTACTTC.

This clone is labeled as medium-sized. The rearrangement uses TRBV12-5 and TRBJ2-7; 7 nucleotides agree with TRBD2. The CDR3 has 15 amino acids. Trimming at V came to 1 base and at J to 5 bases, leaving 8 bases not matched to a gene. CDR1 and CDR2 from the germline V gene are LGHNT and FRNRAP. The CDR3 here is CASGLEGGLGDEQYF. The CDR3 nucleotides read TGTGCTAGTGGTTTGGAGGGAGGGCTTGGGGACGAGCAGTACTTC.

The chain employs TRBV5-1 and TRBJ2-2, with D possibly TRBD1 on 5 matching bases. The CDR3 has 14 amino acids. Germline loops: CDR1 SGHRS, CDR2 YFSETQ. V lost 1 base, J lost 1 base, and 5 bases lay in between. CDR3 in amino acids: CASSLTGNTGELFF. The CDR3 DNA reads TGCGCCAGCAGCTTGACAGGGAACACCGGGGAGCTGTTTTTT.

V gene TRBV9 combines with J gene TRBJ2-3; 7 bases are shared with TRBD1. Germline V CDR1 and CDR2: SGDLS, YYNGEE. V trimming: 1 base; J trimming: 4 bases; junction bases outside the gene matches: 6. CDR3 length equals 15 residues. The CDR3 here is CASSVSTQGADTQYF. The CDR3 coding sequence is TGTGCCAGCAGCGTATCGACCCAGGGGGCAGATACGCAGTATTTT.

This clone was recorded once. The chain carries TRBV6-5 and TRBJ1-4; 7 bases map to TRBD1. V was clipped by 5 bases and J by 8 bases; unmatched bases: 11. The CDR3 totals 15 residues. CDR1 is MNHEY and CDR2 is SVGAGI in the germline V gene. The CDR3: CASSPQGSATEKLFF. The DNA of the CDR3 is TGTGCCAGCAGTCCACAGGGGTCCGCCACGGAAAAACTGTTTTTT.

The chain uses TRBV12-5 and TRBJ2-7; the D is unclear. V was shortened by 4 bases and J by 1 base, with 5 bases between the two germline ends. The CDR3 has 12 amino acids. Germline assignment: CDR1 LGHNT and CDR2 FRNRAP. CDR3 amino acids: CASGSESYEQYF. CDR3 in DNA: TGTGCTAGTGGTTCAGAATCCTACGAGCAGTACTTC.

The rearrangement joins TRBV3-1 (or the pseudogene TRBV3-2) to TRBJ1-4; TRBD1 agrees at 10 bases. Trimming removed 3 bases from V and 5 bases from J; junction bases left unmatched: 12. This CDR3 contains 18 residues. CDR1 and CDR2 from the germline V gene are LGHDT and YNNKEL (reference sequence). The CDR3 coding sequence is TGTGCCAGCAGCCAGACAGTGGGGACAGGGGATAGGAATGAAAAACTGTTTTTT. Residues: CASSQTVGTGDRNEKLFF.

The rearrangement joins TRBV29-1 to TRBJ2-3; D not resolved. The CDR3 is 13 amino acids. Germline CDR1 SQVTM, CDR2 ANQGSEA. Trimming stripped 7 bases from V and 2 bases from J, with 13 bases between. The CDR3 protein is CSAKTRFTDTQYF. The CDR3 DNA reads TGCAGCGCGAAGACAAGATTCACAGATACGCAGTATTTT.

For the CDR3, the DNA is TGTGCCAGTAGTATAGCTGATTCACCCCTCCACTTT. This translates into CASSIADSPLHF. The chain links TRBV19 to TRBJ1-6; no firm D call. V gave up 1 base and J gave up 8 bases, with 3 bases separating them. Germline assignment: CDR1 LNHDA and CDR2 SQIVND (reference sequence). CDR3 length: 12 amino acids. Drawing the rest from reference TRBV19 and TRBJ1-6, the complete variable domain is DGGITQSPKYLFRKEGQNVTLSCEQNLNHDAMYWYRQDPGQGLRLIYYSQIVNDFQKGDIAEGYSVSREKKESFPLTVTSAQKNPTAFYLCASSIADSPLHFGNGTRLTVT.

The chain links TRBV20-1 to TRBJ1-1, with unresolved D. The CDR3 runs to 13 residues. CDR1 DFQATT and CDR2 SNEGSKA come from the germline V gene (reference sequence). V was shortened by 3 bases and J by 3 bases, with 11 bases between the two germline ends. CDR3: CSASSGVHTEAFF. The DNA for the CDR3 is TGCAGTGCTAGTTCGGGAGTTCACACTGAAGCTTTCTTT.

V is TRBV5-1 and J is TRBJ2-7; TRBD1 is a possible D gene (5 bases). Trimming stripped 1 base from V and 2 bases from J, with 7 bases between. The CDR3 loop spans 13 amino acids. Germline V gene data show CDR1 as SGHRS and CDR2 as YFSETQ. CDR3 in amino acids: CASSLSDTYEQYF. CDR3 bases: TGCGCCAGCAGCTTGTCGGACACCTACGAGCAGTACTTC.

The chain uses TRBV19 and TRBJ2-1, with 8 bases identical to TRBD2. Germline V gene lookup returns CDR1 LNHDA and CDR2 SQIVND (reference sequence). The CDR3 runs to 14 residues. The J segment lost 6 bases and the V segment lost 7 bases, leaving 8 bases of the junction unmatched. The DNA of the CDR3 is TGTGCCAGTAAGGTGAACGGGGGGGCCAATGAGCAGTTCTTC. Protein product: CASKVNGGANEQFF.

This chain joins TRBV13 and TRBJ2-2; 7 bases are a match to TRBD2. The junction had 7 bases not matched to a gene; V was cut back by 5 bases and J by 4 bases. The germline CDR1 and CDR2 sequences are PRHDT and FYEKMQ (reference sequence). CDR3 length equals 15 residues. The CDR3 nucleotides are TGTGCCAGCAGCCTGCTGGGCGGGGGCACCGGGGAGCTGTTTTTT. Encoded protein: CASSLLGGGTGELFF.

The chain joins TRBV11-2 to TRBJ2-7; TRBD1 agrees at 12 bases. The V gene's germline CDR1 is SGHAT and CDR2 FQNNGV. This CDR3 comprises 16 residues. With 5 bases clipped from V and 5 bases from J, the junction kept 10 bases outside the gene matches. The CDR3 sequence: CASSHKRDRGLNEQYF. CDR3 coding DNA: TGTGCCAGCAGCCACAAACGGGACAGGGGGCTAAACGAGCAGTACTTC.

This clone occurred a few times. The chain combines TRBV19 with TRBJ2-3; D is unclear. Trimming removed 5 bases from V and 10 bases from J, with 19 bases in between. Germline CDR1 is LNHDA and CDR2 is SQIVND (reference sequence). The CDR3 has 14 amino acids. The DNA of the CDR3 is TGTGCCAGTAGTCTGAGGAGCTTTAAGGCAGCGCAGTATTTT. This gives the protein CASSLRSFKAAQYF.

The CDR3 DNA reads as TGTGCCAGCAGTTTACAGGGCGGCAACGAGCAGTACTTC. This sequence encodes CASSLQGGNEQYF. The chain carries TRBV27 and TRBJ2-7; D possibly corresponds to TRBD1 (5 bases). Trimming took 2 bases from V and 5 from J, leaving 10 bases between them. The length of the CDR3 is 13 residues. The germline V gene encodes CDR1 MNHEY and CDR2 SMNVEV (reference sequence).

This clone was counted a single time. V is TRBV3-1 (or the pseudogene TRBV3-2) and J is TRBJ1-2; TRBD1 matches at 9 bases. The germline V gene encodes CDR1 LGHDT and CDR2 YNNKEL (reference sequence). The V segment lost 4 bases and the J segment 6 bases; nucleotides outside the gene matches: 18. The CDR3 has 18 amino acids. DNA for the CDR3: TGTGCCAGCAGCCCCCTCCGCAGATCGGACAGGGGAGGGGATGGCTACACCTTC. Translation gives CASSPLRRSDRGGDGYTF.

The chain recombines TRBV18 with TRBJ2-4, with D possibly TRBD1 on 6 matching bases. The CDR3 covers 16 residues. V lost 0 bases, J lost 0 bases, and 9 bases lay in between. Germline V lookup: CDR1 KGHSH, CDR2 LQKENI. DNA of the CDR3: TGTGCCAGCTCACCACCTACAGGGTTAGCCAAAAACATTCAGTACTTC. Amino acids: CASSPPTGLAKNIQYF.

The chain links TRBV13 to TRBJ1-3; no clear D. The CDR3 runs to 17 residues. The germline V and J ends were trimmed by 1 base and 0 bases, with 13 bases remaining between them. CDR1 is PRHDT and CDR2 is FYEKMQ in the germline V gene (reference sequence). CDR3: CASSLEGWTSSGNTIYF. CDR3 nucleotides: TGTGCCAGCAGCTTAGAAGGGTGGACTTCCTCTGGAAACACCATATATTTT. The variable domain in full, with the rest retrieved from reference TRBV13 and TRBJ1-3, is AAGVIQSPRHLIKEKRETATLKCYPIPRHDTVYWYQQGPGQDPQFLISFYEKMQSDKGSIPDRFSAQQFSDYHSELNMSSLELGDSALYFCASSLEGWTSSGNTIYFGEGSWLTVV.

V is TRBV2 and J is TRBJ2-1; a weak D match, TRBD2 (5 bases). The CDR3 has 15 amino acids. V dropped 3 bases and J dropped 8 bases, with 17 bases sitting between them. CDR1 is SNHLY and CDR2 is FYNNEI in the germline V gene. This CDR3 is CASSDGVDFLDEQFF. The CDR3 coding sequence is TGTGCCAGCAGTGACGGGGTAGACTTTTTGGATGAGCAGTTCTTC. The full variable domain, its missing parts supplied by reference TRBV2 and TRBJ2-1, is EPEVTQTPSHQVTQMGQEVILRCVPISNHLYFYWYRQILGQKVEFLVSFYNNEISEKSEIFDDQFSVERPDGSNFTLKIRSTKLEDSAMYFCASSDGVDFLDEQFFGPGTRLTVL.